The next 19 T cell receptor beta chains were all read from a single sample in a study of vaccination effects on CD4 cells after COVID-19. This table comes from immunoSEQ multiplex PCR, and its TCRdb copy is limited to in-frame clones, with some not included. The table has roughly 73,000 clones, around 70% seen once. Pools of viral peptides were used by the ViraFEST assay to expand antigen-specific CD4+ T cells ahead of sequencing. A 10-day culture period preceded the isolation of CD4+ T cells. This person's SARS-CoV-2 infection, confirmed by PCR, occurred between March and December 2020. The antigens for these receptors are not known. This specimen consisted of CD4+ T cells from PBMCs cultured with HIV peptides, obtained before COVID-19 vaccination. Subset of the sample: HIV-1 Nef peptide pool negative control/reference culture. The receptors shown here come from a human donor who had a prior SARS-CoV-2 infection.

The gene calls are TRBV12-5 and TRBJ1-5, with a tentative D call TRBD1 (5 bases). V was trimmed by 1 base and J by 2 bases, leaving 12 bases between them. The CDR3 has 16 residues. In germline, CDR1 is LGHNT, CDR2 FRNRAP. The CDR3 loop reads CASGLGGAGRNQPQHF. CDR3 coding DNA: TGTGCTAGTGGTTTGGGGGGCGCCGGGCGCAATCAGCCCCAGCATTTT.

The V and J genes are TRBV23-1 and TRBJ2-7; 9 bases agree with TRBD1. TRBV23-1 is identified as an open reading frame with a role that is uncertain. The CDR3 has 16 residues. After removal of 3 bases from V and 0 bases from J, the junction contained 6 bases not matched to a gene. For the CDR3, the DNA is TGCGCCAGCAGTCACAGAGGACAGGGGACCTCCTACGAGCAGTACTTC. The encoded protein is CASSHRGQGTSYEQYF.

The chain carries TRBV27 and TRBJ1-4; D gene unclear. V was cut by 6 bases and J by 6 bases, with 17 bases left in between. The germline gives CDR1 MNHEY, CDR2 SMNVEV (reference sequence). CDR3 length equals 15 residues. The CDR3 loop reads CASRRTLLGDEKLFF. DNA for the CDR3: TGTGCCAGCAGGAGAACACTCCTCGGGGATGAAAAACTGTTTTTT.

This clone was detected only a few times. The chain recombines TRBV6-5 with TRBJ2-3; D tentatively reads TRBD1 or TRBD2 (6 bases each). The length of the CDR3 is 15 residues. In germline, CDR1 is MNHEY, CDR2 SVGAGI. V lost 8 bases, J lost 0 bases, and 15 bases lay in between. CDR3 nucleotide sequence: TGTGCCAGCTACGTTGGGGGGACAAGCACAGATACGCAGTATTTT. Its protein is CASYVGGTSTDTQYF.

This clone was detected only a few times. J is TRBJ2-2 and V is TRBV7-9; tentative D call: TRBD1 (7 bases). This CDR3 contains 13 residues. CDR1 SEHNR and CDR2 FQNEAQ come from the germline V gene (reference sequence). V was clipped by 5 bases and J by 14 bases, with 18 bases between them. The DNA of the CDR3 is TGTGCCAGCAGCGACCGGGACAGCGGGCGTCTGTTTTTT. Translation: CASSDRDSGRLFF.

Only a few counts were recorded for this clone. The gene calls are TRBV5-4 and TRBJ2-7, with D possibly being TRBD1 (5 bases). V dropped 0 bases and J dropped 6 bases, with 7 bases sitting between them. The germline gives CDR1 SGHNT, CDR2 YYREEE (reference sequence). There are 12 residues in the CDR3. The CDR3: CASSLGTGEQYF. In DNA, the CDR3 is TGTGCCAGCAGCTTGGGAACAGGCGAGCAGTACTTC.

The rearrangement uses TRBV27 and TRBJ2-3; TRBD2 aligns across 12 bases. Germline V gene data show CDR1 as MNHEY and CDR2 as SMNVEV (reference sequence). After removal of 5 bases from V and 0 bases from J, the junction contained 9 bases not matched to a gene. The CDR3 spans 18 residues. CDR3 loop: CASSSSTSGRRSTDTQYF. CDR3 coding DNA: TGTGCCAGCAGTAGCTCAACTAGCGGGAGGAGGAGCACAGATACGCAGTATTTT.

The J gene is TRBJ2-3, the V gene TRBV9, with D possibly matching TRBD2 (5 bases). The CDR3 has 15 residues. V was shortened by 3 bases and J by 0 bases, with 11 bases between the two germline ends. Per germline, CDR1 SGDLS and CDR2 YYNGEE. This chain's CDR3 is CASSARTGSTDTQYF. In nucleotides, the CDR3 is TGTGCCAGCAGCGCCAGGACGGGGAGCACAGATACGCAGTATTTT. Full variable domain (rest looked up from reference TRBV9 and TRBJ2-3): DSGVTQTPKHLITATGQRVTLRCSPRSGDLSVYWYQQSLDQGLQFLIQYYNGEERAKGNILERFSAQQFPDLHSELNLSSLELGDSALYFCASSARTGSTDTQYFGPGTRLTVL.

This chain joins TRBV28 and TRBJ2-2, with 7 bases identical to TRBD1. The CDR3 consists of 13 residues. Per the germline V gene, CDR1 is MDHEN and CDR2 is SYDVKM. Germline trimming cut 6 bases from V and 4 bases from J; bases unmatched to any gene: 2. This CDR3 is CASSRDSTGELFF. The CDR3 DNA follows: TGTGCCAGCAGCAGGGACAGCACCGGGGAGCTGTTTTTT.

This clone turned up a few times. One end of the junction does not line up with germline, which may come from a read error. The rearrangement joins TRBV14 to TRBJ2-7; no clear D gene. Germline V gene sequence: CDR1 SGHDN, CDR2 FVKESK. There are 16 residues in the CDR3. CDR3 protein: CASRQGPPVHSYEQYF. CDR3 in DNA: TGTGCCAGCAGACAAGGGCCGCCAGTTCACTCCTACGAGCAGTACTTC.

Comments on this clone: This specimen includes other DNA sequences encoding the same CDR3. The V and J genes are TRBV19 and TRBJ2-7; TRBD2 is a possible D gene (6 bases). V was shortened by 3 bases and J by 2 bases, with 11 bases between the two germline ends. CDR1 and CDR2 (germline): LNHDA, SQIVND (reference sequence). This CDR3 has 14 amino acids. CDR3 in DNA: TGTGCCAGTAGTATTGGCGGGATACCCTACGAGCAGTACTTC. Translating gives CASSIGGIPYEQYF.

The chain couples TRBV19 to TRBJ2-7, with TRBD1 identical over 7 bases. Germline lookup yields CDR1 LNHDA and CDR2 SQIVND (reference sequence). The CDR3 extends over 14 amino acids. Trimming took 4 bases from V and 2 from J; bases not matched to a gene: 5. Written as DNA, the CDR3 is TGTGCCAGTAGTAGACGGACAGGCCCCTACGAGCAGTACTTC. It encodes CASSRRTGPYEQYF.

This rearrangement joins TRBV15 to TRBJ2-1; D not resolved. Germline V gene lookup returns CDR1 LNHNV and CDR2 YYDKDF (reference sequence). V was trimmed by 6 bases and J by 7 bases, leaving 10 bases between them. This CDR3 has 12 amino acids. The CDR3 DNA reads TGTGCCACCAGTCGAGATATGAATGAGCAGTTCTTC. It codes for CATSRDMNEQFF.

The CDR3 DNA is TGCAGCGTTGGCCACCCTGGGGGGGAGCTGTTTTTT. Translating it yields CSVGHPGGELFF. The chain is built from TRBV29-1 and TRBJ2-2; D ambiguous. CDR1 and CDR2 (germline): SQVTM, ANQGSEA. The CDR3 length is 12 residues. V was pared by 4 bases and J by 8 bases, with 11 bases between.

This chain uses TRBV6-4 with TRBJ2-1, with TRBD2 identical over 10 bases. The CDR3 sequence is 17 residues long. Losses at the gene ends were 5 bases for V and 5 bases for J; bases not matched to a gene: 12. CDR1 and CDR2 (germline): MRHNA, SNTAGT. The CDR3 DNA sequence: TGTGCCAGCAGTAAAATAGCGGGAGGCGATATAAACAATGAGCAGTTCTTC. This gives the protein CASSKIAGGDINNEQFF.

The sample holds a few counts of this clone. The V call is TRBV5-6, the J call TRBJ2-2, with a possible D match to TRBD2 (5 bases). From germline, CDR1 is SGHDT and CDR2 YYEEEE. Between the trimmed V and J ends, which lost 2 bases and 5 bases, there was a span of 19 bases. The CDR3 loop spans 17 amino acids. CDR3 residues: CASSFSLALIVTGELFF. As DNA, the CDR3 is TGTGCCAGCAGCTTTAGTCTAGCACTAATCGTTACCGGGGAGCTGTTTTTT.

This rearrangement joins TRBV9 to TRBJ1-1; maybe TRBD1 (5 bases). V shed 3 bases and J shed 1 base, with 13 bases lying between them. This CDR3 comprises 15 residues. Germline V gives CDR1 SGDLS, CDR2 YYNGEE. The CDR3, as DNA: TGTGCCAGCAGCGCACTTGGGACCTCGAACACTGAAGCTTTCTTT. Its protein product is CASSALGTSNTEAFF.

There are a few counts of this clone. The J gene is TRBJ1-1, the V gene TRBV2; D not resolved. The CDR3 runs to 14 residues. Trimming cost V 3 bases and J 1 base, with 9 bases left between them. In germline, CDR1 is SNHLY, CDR2 FYNNEI. CDR3 sequence reads: CASSDDTSNTEAFF. The CDR3, as DNA: TGTGCCAGCAGTGATGACACCTCGAACACTGAAGCTTTCTTT.

The CDR3 DNA reads TGTGCCAGCAGCTTAGGGTTTGGGAGGACAGGGTTCTCTGGGGCCAACGTCCTGACTTTC. Its translation: CASSLGFGRTGFSGANVLTF. The chain has TRBV7-3 and TRBJ2-6, with 8 bases matching TRBD1. V was clipped by 2 bases and J by 0 bases; unmatched bases: 12. The CDR3 length is 20 residues. Germline V gene data show CDR1 as SGHTA and CDR2 as FQGTGA.